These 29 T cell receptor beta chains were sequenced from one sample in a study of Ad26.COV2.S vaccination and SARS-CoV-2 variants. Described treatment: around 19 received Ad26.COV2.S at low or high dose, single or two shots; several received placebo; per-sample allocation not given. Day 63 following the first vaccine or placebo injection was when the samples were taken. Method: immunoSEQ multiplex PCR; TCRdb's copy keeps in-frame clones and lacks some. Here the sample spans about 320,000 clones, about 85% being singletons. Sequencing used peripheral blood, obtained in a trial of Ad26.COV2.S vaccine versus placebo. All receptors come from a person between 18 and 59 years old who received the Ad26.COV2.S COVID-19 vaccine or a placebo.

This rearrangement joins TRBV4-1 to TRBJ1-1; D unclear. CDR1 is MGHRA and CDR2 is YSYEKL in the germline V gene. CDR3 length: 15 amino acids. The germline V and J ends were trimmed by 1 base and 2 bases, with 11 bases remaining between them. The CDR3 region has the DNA TGCGCCAGCAGCCAAGCGGGTTCAGCTAACACTGAAGCTTTCTTT. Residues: CASSQAGSANTEAFF.

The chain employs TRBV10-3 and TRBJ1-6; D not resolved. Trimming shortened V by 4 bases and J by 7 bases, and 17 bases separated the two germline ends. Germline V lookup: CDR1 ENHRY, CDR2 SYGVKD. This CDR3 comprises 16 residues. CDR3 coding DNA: TGTGCCATCAGTGTGTCAGAAGGATGGGGAAATTCACCCCTCCACTTT. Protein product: CAISVSEGWGNSPLHF.

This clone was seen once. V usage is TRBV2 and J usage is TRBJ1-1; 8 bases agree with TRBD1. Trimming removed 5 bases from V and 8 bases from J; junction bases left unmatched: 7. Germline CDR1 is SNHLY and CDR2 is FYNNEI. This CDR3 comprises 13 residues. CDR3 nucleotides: TGTGCCAGCAGTTGGGGACAGGTATTAGAAGCTTTCTTT. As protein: CASSWGQVLEAFF.

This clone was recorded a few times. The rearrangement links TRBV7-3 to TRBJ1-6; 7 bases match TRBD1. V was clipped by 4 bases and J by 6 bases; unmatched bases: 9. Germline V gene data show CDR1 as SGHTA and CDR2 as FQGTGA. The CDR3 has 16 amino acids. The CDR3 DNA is TGTGCCAGCAGCTCCTCGACCGGGACAGCTAATTCACCCCTCCACTTT. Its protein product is CASSSSTGTANSPLHF.

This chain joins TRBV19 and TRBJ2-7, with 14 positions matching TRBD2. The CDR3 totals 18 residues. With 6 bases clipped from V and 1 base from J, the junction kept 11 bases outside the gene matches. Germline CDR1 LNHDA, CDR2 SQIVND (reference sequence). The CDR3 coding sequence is TGTGCCAGTAGAAAAACGACTAGCGGGGGGGCTCGATCCTACGAGCAGTACTTC. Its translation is CASRKTTSGGARSYEQYF.

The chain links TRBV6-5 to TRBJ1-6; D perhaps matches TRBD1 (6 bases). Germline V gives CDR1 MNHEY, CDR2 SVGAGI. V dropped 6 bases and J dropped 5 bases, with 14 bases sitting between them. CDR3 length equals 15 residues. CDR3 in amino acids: CASSSGDRNNSPLHF. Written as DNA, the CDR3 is TGTGCCAGCAGCTCTGGAGACAGGAATAATTCACCCCTCCACTTT.

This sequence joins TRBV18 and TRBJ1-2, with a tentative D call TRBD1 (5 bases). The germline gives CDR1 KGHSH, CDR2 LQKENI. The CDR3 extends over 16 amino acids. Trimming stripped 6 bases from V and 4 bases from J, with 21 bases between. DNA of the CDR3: TGTGCCAGCTCCCCGTTTGATGGGGGTTCCGCCTATGGCTACACCTTC. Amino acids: CASSPFDGGSAYGYTF.

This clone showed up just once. The CDR3: CSASSGQGAQAFF. The CDR3 DNA reads TGCAGTGCTAGTTCGGGACAGGGGGCTCAAGCTTTCTTT. The rearrangement joins TRBV20-1 to TRBJ1-1; TRBD1 aligns across 12 bases. Germline V gives CDR1 DFQATT, CDR2 SNEGSKA (reference sequence). The V and J ends lost 3 bases and 9 bases, in that order; junction bases with no gene match: 5. This CDR3 has 13 residues.

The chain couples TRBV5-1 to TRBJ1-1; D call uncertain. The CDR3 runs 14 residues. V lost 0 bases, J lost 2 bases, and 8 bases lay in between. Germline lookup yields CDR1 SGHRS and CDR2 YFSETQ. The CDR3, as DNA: TGCGCCAGCAGCTTGGGCGTCGGTAACACTGAAGCTTTCTTT. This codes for CASSLGVGNTEAFF.

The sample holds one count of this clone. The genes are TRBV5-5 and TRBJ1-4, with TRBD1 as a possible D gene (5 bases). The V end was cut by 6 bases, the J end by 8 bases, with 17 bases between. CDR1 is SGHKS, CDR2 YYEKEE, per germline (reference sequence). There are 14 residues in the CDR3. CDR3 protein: CASTTPGTGEKLFF. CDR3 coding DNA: TGTGCCAGCACCACCCCGGGGACGGGGGAAAAACTGTTTTTT.

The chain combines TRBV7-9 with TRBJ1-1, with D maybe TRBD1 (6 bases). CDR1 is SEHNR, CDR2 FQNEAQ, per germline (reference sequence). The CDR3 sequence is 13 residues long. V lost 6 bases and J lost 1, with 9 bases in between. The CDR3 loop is CASRRQANTEAFF. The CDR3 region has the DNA TGTGCCAGCAGGCGACAGGCGAACACTGAAGCTTTCTTT.

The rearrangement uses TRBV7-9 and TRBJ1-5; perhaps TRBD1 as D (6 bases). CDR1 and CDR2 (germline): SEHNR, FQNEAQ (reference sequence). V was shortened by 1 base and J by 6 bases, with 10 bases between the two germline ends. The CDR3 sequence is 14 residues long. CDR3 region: CASSLVGGVQPQHF. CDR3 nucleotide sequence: TGTGCCAGCAGCTTAGTAGGGGGGGTTCAGCCCCAGCATTTT. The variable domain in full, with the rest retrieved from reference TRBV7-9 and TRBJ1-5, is DTGVSQNPRHKITKRGQNVTFRCDPISEHNRLYWYRQTLGQGPEFLTYFQNEAQLEKSRLLSDRFSAERPKGSFSTLEIQRTEQGDSAMYLCASSLVGGVQPQHFGDGTRLSIL.

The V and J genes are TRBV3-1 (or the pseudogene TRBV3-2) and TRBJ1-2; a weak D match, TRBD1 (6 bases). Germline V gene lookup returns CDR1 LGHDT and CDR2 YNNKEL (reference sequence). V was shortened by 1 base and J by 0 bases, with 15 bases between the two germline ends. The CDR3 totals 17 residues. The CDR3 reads CASSQGHDRPSNYGYTF. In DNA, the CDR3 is TGTGCCAGCAGCCAAGGCCACGACAGGCCGTCTAACTATGGCTACACCTTC.

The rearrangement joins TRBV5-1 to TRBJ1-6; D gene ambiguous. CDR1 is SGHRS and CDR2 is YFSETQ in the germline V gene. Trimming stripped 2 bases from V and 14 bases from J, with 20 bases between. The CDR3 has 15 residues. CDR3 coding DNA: TGCGCCAGCAGCTTCCAAGGGATGGGGAGTACAACCCTCCACTTT. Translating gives CASSFQGMGSTTLHF.

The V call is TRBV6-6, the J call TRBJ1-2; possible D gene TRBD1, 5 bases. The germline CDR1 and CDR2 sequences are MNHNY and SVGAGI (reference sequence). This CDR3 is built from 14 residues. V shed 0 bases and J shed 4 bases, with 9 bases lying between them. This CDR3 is CASSYSGDLYGYTF. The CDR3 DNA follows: TGTGCCAGCAGTTACTCGGGGGACCTCTATGGCTACACCTTC.

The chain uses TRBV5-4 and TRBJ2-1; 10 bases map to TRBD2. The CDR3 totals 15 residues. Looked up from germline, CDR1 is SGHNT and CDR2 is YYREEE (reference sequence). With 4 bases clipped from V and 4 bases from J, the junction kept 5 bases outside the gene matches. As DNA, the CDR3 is TGTGCCAGCAGCCTTACTAGCGGGGTATACAATGAGCAGTTCTTC. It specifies CASSLTSGVYNEQFF.

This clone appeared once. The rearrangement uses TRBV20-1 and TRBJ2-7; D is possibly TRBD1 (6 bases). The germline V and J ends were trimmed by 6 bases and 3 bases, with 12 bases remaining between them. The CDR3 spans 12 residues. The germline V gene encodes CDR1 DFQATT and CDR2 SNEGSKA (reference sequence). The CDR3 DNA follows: TGCAGTGCCAGTACAGGGCTCTACGAGCAGTACTTC. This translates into CSASTGLYEQYF.

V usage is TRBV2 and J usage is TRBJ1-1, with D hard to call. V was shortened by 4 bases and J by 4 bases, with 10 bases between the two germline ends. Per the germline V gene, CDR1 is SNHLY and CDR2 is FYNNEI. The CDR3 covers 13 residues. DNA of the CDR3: TGTGCCAGCAGTGTTCCCGAGAGCACTGAAGCTTTCTTT. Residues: CASSVPESTEAFF.

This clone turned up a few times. This CDR3 is CARSLSSSYEQYF. Written as DNA, the CDR3 is TGTGCCAGAAGCTTGTCCAGCTCCTACGAGCAGTACTTC. The V gene is TRBV5-3, the J gene TRBJ2-7; D not resolved. TRBV5-3 is assigned to the ORF class and has an uncertain function. The CDR3 runs to 13 residues. The ends were cut back, 1 base at V and 0 bases at J, with 5 bases in the middle.

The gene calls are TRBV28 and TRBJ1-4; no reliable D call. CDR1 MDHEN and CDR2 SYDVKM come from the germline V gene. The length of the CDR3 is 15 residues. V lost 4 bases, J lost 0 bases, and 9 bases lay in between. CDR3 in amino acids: CASSSPGATNEKLFF. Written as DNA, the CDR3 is TGTGCCAGCAGTTCCCCAGGTGCAACTAATGAAAAACTGTTTTTT.

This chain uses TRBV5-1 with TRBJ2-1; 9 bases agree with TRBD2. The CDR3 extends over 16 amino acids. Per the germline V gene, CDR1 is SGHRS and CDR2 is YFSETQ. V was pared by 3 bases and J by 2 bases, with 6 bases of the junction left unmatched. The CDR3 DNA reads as TGCGCCAGCAGCTCGAGCGGGGGGACTACCTACAATGAGCAGTTCTTC. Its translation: CASSSSGGTTYNEQFF.

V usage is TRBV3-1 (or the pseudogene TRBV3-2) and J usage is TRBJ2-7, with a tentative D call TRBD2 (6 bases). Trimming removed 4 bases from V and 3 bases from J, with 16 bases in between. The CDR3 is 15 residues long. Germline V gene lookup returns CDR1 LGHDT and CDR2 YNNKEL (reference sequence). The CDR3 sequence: CASSPRGGGNYEQYF. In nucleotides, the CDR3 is TGTGCCAGCAGCCCCCGGGGAGGAGGGAACTACGAGCAGTACTTC.

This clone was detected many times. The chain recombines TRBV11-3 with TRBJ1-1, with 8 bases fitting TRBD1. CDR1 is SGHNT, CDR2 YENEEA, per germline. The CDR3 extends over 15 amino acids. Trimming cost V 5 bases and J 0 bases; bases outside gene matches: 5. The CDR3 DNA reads TGTGCCAGCAGCGGGCGGACAGGGCTGAACACTGAAGCTTTCTTT. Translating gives CASSGRTGLNTEAFF.

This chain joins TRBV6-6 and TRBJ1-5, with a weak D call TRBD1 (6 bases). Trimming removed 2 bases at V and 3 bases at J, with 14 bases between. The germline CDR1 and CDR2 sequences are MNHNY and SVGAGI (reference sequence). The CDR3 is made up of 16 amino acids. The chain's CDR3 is CASSYPPGAVNQPQHF. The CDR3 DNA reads TGTGCCAGCAGTTACCCTCCGGGGGCCGTCAATCAGCCCCAGCATTTT.

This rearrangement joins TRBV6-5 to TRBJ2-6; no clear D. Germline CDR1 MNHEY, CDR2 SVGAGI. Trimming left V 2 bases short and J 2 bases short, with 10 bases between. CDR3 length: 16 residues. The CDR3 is CASSYHGVAGANVLTF. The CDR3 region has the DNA TGTGCCAGCAGTTACCATGGGGTAGCTGGGGCCAACGTCCTGACTTTC.

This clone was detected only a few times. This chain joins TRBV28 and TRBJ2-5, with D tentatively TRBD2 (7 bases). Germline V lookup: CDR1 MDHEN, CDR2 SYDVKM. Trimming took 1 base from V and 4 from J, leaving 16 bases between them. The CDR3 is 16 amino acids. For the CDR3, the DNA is TGTGCCAGCAGTTTATTTGGGGGGGCTAAGATAGAGACCCAGTACTTC. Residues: CASSLFGGAKIETQYF. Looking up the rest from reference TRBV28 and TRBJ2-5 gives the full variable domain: DVKVTQSSRYLVKRTGEKVFLECVQDMDHENMFWYRQDPGLGLRLIYFSYDVKMKEKGDIPEGYSVSREKKERFSLILESASTNQTSMYLCASSLFGGAKIETQYFGPGTRLLVL.

CDR3 bases: TGTGCCAGCAGCCCACAGGGTGGTAGCAATCAGCCCCAGCATTTT. Its translation: CASSPQGGSNQPQHF. The J gene is TRBJ1-5, the V gene TRBV7-9; D is perhaps TRBD1 (6 bases). Trimming removed 5 bases from V and 0 bases from J, with 11 bases in between. Germline V gene data show CDR1 as SEHNR and CDR2 as FQNEAQ (reference sequence). CDR3 length: 15 amino acids. Full variable domain (outside the CDR3, taken from reference TRBV7-9 and TRBJ1-5): DTGVSQNPRHKITKRGQNVTFRCDPISEHNRLYWYRQTLGQGPEFLTYFQNEAQLEKSRLLSDRFSAERPKGSFSTLEIQRTEQGDSAMYLCASSPQGGSNQPQHFGDGTRLSIL.

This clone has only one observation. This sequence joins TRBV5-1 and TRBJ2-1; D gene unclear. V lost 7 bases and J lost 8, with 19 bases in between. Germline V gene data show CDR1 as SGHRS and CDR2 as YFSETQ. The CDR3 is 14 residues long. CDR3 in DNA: TGCGCCAGCTTACGGACCGCCGGAAGTGATGAGCAGTTCTTC. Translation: CASLRTAGSDEQFF.

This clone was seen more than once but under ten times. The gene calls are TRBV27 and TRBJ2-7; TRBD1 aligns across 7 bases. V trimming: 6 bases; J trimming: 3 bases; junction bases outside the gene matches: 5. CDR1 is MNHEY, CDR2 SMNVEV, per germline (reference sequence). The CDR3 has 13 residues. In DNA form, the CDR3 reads TGTGCCAGCAGGCAGACAGGGAGCTACGAGCAGTACTTC. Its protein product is CASRQTGSYEQYF.